This TCR beta chain was recovered during a study of blood T cell repertoires in COVID-19. About the study: Collection of acute and convalescent COVID-19 samples took place in the United States, Italy and Spain. The cDNA or gDNA used as material had been derived from T cells, B-cell-depleted T cells, or PBMCs.

The assay was immunoSEQ multiplex PCR, and TCRdb's table has in-frame clones only and misses some. The table lists around 250,000 clones, 70% to 85% of them singletons. CDR3 length: 16 residues. CDR1 and CDR2 (germline): SGHTA, FQGTGA. Unmatched junction bases numbered 7, after V lost 1 base and J lost 5 bases. The chain links TRBV7-3 to TRBJ2-2; the match to TRBD1 covers 7 bases. This TCR was recovered from a woman older than 75 with acute or convalescent COVID-19. Sequenced sample: peripheral blood. The CDR3 loop reads CASSLNAGTATGELFF. CDR3 nucleotide sequence: TGTGCCAGCAGCTTAAACGCCGGGACAGCAACCGGGGAGCTGTTTTTT.